This TCR beta chain was identified in a study of circulating and synovial CD4+ cells in juvenile arthritis. Of note for this clone: The target antigen is unknown.

Patients with active juvenile idiopathic arthritis donated these samples. Overall study findings and caveats: These repertoires were less diverse than bulk blood CD4 repertoires. Bulk blood CD4 samples held at least an order of magnitude more or fewer genomes than CPL. Circulating pathogenic-like lymphocytes shared a substantially higher fraction of CDR3 sequences with synovium than bulk blood.

Losses at the gene ends were 0 bases for V and 2 bases for J; bases not matched to a gene: 15. The CDR3 is made up of 20 amino acids. Germline V gene lookup returns CDR1 LGHNA and CDR2 YSLEER. Using immunoSEQ multiplex PCR, the repertoire was profiled, and TCRdb retains in-frame clones only, with some absent. The data contain about 32,000 clones, 90% to 95% of them singletons. Sequencing was done on a sample of CD4+ T cells from blood. This chain links TRBV4-3 with TRBJ1-4, with 7 bases that match TRBD1. This TCR derives from a human donor with juvenile idiopathic arthritis. As DNA, the CDR3 is TGCGCCAGCAGCCAAGAAATGGGTACAGGGGCGTTGACGACTAATGAAAAACTGTTTTTT. Amino acids: CASSQEMGTGALTTNEKLFF.